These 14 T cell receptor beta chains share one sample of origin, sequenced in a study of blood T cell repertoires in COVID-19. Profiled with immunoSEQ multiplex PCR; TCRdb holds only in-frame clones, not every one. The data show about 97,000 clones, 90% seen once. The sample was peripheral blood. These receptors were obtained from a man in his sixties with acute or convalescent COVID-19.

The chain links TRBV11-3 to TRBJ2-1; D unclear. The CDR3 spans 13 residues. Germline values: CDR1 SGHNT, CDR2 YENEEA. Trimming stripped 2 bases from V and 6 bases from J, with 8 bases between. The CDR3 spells CASSLSNGNEQFF. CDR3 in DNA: TGTGCCAGCAGCTTAAGCAACGGCAATGAGCAGTTCTTC.

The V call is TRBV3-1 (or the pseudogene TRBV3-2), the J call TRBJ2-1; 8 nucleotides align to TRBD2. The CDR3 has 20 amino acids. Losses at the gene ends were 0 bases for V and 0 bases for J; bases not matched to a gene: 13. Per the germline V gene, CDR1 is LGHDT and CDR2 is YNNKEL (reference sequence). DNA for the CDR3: TGTGCCAGCAGCCAAGAGTTAGCGGGGACCCCCAGGGGCTCCTACAATGAGCAGTTCTTC. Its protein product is CASSQELAGTPRGSYNEQFF.

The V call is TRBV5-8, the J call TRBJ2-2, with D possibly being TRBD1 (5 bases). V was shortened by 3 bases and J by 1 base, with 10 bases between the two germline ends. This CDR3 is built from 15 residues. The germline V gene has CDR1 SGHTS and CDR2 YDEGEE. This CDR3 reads CASSSSGWNTGELFF. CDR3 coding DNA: TGTGCCAGCAGCTCCTCAGGGTGGAACACCGGGGAGCTGTTTTTT.

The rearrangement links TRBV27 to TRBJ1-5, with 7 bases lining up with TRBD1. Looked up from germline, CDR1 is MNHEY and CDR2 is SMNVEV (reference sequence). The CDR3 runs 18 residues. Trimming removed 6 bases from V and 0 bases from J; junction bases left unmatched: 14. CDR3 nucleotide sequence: TGTGCCAGCAGCAAAAATTCGGGACAGCTCTATAGCAATCAGCCCCAGCATTTT. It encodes CASSKNSGQLYSNQPQHF.

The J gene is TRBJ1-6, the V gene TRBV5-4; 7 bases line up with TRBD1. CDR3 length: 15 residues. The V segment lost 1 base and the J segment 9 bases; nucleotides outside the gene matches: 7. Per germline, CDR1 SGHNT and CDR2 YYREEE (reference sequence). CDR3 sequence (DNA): TGTGCCAGCAGCTTGAAACAGGGGTTAGGTTCACCCCTCCACTTT. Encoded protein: CASSLKQGLGSPLHF.

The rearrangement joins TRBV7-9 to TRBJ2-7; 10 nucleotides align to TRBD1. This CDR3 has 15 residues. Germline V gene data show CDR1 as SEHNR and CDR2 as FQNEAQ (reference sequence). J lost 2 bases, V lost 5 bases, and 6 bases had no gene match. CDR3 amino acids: CASSRSGQGTYEQYF. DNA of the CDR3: TGTGCCAGCAGCAGGTCGGGACAGGGGACCTACGAGCAGTACTTC.

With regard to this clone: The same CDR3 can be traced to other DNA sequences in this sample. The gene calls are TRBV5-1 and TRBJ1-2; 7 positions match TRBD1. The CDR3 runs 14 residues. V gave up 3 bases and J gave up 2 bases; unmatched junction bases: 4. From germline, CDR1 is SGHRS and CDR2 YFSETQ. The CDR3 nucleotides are TGCGCCAGCAGCTCAAAACAGGGGAACTATGGCTACACCTTC. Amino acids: CASSSKQGNYGYTF.

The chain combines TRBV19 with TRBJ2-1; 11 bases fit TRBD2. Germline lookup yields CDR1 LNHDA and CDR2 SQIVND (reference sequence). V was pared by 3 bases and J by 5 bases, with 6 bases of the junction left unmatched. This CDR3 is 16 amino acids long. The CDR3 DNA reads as TGTGCCAGTAGTATGCTAGCGGGGGGCGGGGACAATGAGCAGTTCTTC. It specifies CASSMLAGGGDNEQFF.

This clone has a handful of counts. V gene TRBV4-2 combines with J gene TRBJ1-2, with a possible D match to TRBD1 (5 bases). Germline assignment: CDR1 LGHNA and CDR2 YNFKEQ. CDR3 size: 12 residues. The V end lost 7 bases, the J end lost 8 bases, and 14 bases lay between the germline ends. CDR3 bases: TGTGCCAGCACCTCGCTGGGGGGAGGCTACACCTTC. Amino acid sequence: CASTSLGGGYTF.

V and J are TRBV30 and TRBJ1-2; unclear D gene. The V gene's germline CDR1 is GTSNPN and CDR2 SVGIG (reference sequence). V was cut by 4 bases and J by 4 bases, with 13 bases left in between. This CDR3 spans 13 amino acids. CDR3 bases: TGTGCCTGGATGAACATCCGATCCTATGGCTACACCTTC. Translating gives CAWMNIRSYGYTF.

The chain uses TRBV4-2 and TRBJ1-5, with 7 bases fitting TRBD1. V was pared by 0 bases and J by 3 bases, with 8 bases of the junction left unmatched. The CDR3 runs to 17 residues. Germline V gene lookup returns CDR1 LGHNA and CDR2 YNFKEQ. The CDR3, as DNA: TGTGCCAGCAGCCAAGATCTTACGACAGGGTTCAATCAGCCCCAGCATTTT. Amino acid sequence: CASSQDLTTGFNQPQHF.

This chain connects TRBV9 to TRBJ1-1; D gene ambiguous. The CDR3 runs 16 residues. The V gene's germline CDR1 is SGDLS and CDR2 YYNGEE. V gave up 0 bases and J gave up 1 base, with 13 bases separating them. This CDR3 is CASSVGLLGWNTEAFF. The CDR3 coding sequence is TGTGCCAGCAGCGTAGGTCTGCTCGGGTGGAACACTGAAGCTTTCTTT.

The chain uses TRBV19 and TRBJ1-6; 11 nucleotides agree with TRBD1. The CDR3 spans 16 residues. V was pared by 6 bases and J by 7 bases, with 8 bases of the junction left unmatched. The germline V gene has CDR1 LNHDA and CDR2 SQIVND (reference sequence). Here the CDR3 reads CASRIGDRGENSPLHF. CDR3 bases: TGTGCCAGTAGGATCGGGGACAGGGGGGAGAATTCACCCCTCCACTTT.

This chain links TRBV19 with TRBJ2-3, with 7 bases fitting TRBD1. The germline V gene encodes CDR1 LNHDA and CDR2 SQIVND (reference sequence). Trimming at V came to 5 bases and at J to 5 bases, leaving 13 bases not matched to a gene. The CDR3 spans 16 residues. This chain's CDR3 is CASSFPIDRERDTQYF. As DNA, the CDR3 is TGTGCCAGTAGTTTCCCGATCGACAGGGAGCGAGATACGCAGTATTTT.